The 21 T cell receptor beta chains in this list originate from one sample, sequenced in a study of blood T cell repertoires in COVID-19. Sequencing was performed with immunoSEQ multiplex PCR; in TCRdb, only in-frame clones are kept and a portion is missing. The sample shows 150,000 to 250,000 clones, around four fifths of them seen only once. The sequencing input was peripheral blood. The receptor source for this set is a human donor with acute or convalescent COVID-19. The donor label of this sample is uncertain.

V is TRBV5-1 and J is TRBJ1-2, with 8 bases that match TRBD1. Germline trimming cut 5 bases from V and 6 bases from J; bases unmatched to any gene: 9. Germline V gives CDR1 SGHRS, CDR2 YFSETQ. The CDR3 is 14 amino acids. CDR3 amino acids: CASSGDRSRHGYTF. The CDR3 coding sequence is TGCGCCAGCAGTGGGGACAGGTCCCGCCATGGCTACACCTTC. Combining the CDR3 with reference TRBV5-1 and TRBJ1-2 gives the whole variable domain KAGVTQTPRYLIKTRGQQVTLSCSPISGHRSVSWYQQTPGQGLQFLFEYFSETQRNKGNFPGRFSGRQFSNSRSEMNVSTLELGDSALYLCASSGDRSRHGYTFGSGTRLTVV.

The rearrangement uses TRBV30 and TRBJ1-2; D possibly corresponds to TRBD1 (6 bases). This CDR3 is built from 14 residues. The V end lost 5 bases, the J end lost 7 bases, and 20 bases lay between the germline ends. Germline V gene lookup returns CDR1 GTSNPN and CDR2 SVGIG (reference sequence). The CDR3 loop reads CAWQYTGKAGGYTF. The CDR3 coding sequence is TGTGCCTGGCAATACACAGGGAAGGCGGGTGGCTACACCTTC.

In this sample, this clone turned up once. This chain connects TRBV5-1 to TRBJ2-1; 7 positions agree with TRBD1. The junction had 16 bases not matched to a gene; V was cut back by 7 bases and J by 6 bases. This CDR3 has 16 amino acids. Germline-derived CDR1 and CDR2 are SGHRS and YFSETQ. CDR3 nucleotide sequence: TGCGCCAGCCACCAGACCTTGACAGGGAGTTCCAATGAGCAGTTCTTC. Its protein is CASHQTLTGSSNEQFF.

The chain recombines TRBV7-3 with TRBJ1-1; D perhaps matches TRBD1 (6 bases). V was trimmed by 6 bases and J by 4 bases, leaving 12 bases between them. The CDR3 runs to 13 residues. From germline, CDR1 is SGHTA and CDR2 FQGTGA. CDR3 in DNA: TGTGCCAGCAGTGTACAGGGAAGCACTGAAGCTTTCTTT. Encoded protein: CASSVQGSTEAFF.

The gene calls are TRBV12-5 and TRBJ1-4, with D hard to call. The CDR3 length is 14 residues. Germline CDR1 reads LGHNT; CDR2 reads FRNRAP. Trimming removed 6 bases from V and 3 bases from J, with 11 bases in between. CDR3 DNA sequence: TGTGCTAGTGGCCTCGGACTCTCTAATGAAAAACTGTTTTTT. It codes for CASGLGLSNEKLFF.

The CDR3 DNA reads as TGTGCCTGGACTAGGGCCCCGGGGAATCAGCCCCAGCATTTT. It is translated as CAWTRAPGNQPQHF. This chain joins TRBV30 and TRBJ1-5; no firm D call. CDR3 length: 14 residues. CDR1 and CDR2 from the germline V gene are GTSNPN and SVGIG (reference sequence). With 4 bases removed from V and 4 bases from J, the gap between germline ends came to 14 bases.

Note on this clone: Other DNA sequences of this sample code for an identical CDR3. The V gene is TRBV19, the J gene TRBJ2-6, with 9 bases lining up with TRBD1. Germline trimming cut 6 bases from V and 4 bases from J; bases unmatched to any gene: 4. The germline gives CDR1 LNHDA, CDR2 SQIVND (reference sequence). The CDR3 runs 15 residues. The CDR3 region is CASSLQGAGANVLTF. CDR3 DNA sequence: TGTGCCAGTAGCTTACAGGGGGCGGGGGCCAACGTCCTGACTTTC.

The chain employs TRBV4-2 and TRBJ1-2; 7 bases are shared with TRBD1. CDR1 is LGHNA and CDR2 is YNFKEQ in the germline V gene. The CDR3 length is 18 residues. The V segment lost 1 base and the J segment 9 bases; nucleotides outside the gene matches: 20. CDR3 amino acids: CASSQGPGGLGGSISYTF. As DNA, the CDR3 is TGTGCCAGCAGCCAAGGCCCAGGGGGATTGGGGGGTTCTATAAGCTACACCTTC.

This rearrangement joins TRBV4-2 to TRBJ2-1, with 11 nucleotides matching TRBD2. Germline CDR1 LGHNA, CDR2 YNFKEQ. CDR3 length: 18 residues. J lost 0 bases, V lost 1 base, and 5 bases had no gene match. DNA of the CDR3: TGTGCCAGCAGCCAAGCTAGCGGGAGGACGAGCTCCTACAATGAGCAGTTCTTC. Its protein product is CASSQASGRTSSYNEQFF.

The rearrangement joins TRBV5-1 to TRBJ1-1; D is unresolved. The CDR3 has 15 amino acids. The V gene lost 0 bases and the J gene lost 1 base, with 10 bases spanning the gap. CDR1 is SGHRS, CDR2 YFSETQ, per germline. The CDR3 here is CASSLVASANTEAFF. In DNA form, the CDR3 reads TGCGCCAGCAGCTTGGTCGCCAGCGCGAACACTGAAGCTTTCTTT.

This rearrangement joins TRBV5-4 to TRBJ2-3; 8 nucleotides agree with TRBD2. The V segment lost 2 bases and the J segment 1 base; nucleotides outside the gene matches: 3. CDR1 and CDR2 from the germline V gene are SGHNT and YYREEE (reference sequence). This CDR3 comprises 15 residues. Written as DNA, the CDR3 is TGTGCCAGCAGCTTAGCGGGAGAGGGCACAGATACGCAGTATTTT. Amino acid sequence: CASSLAGEGTDTQYF.

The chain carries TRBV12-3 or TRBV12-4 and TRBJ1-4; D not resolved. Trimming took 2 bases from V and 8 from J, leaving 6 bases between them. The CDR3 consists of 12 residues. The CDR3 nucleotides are TGTGCCAGCAGTTTATCTGTGGAAAAACTGTTTTTT. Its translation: CASSLSVEKLFF.

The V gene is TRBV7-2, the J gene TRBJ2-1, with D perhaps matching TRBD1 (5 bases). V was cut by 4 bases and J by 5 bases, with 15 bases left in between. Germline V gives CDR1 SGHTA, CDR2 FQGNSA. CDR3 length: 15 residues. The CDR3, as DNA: TGTGCCAGCAGCTCAGATCTGGGGCAAAACAATGAGCAGTTCTTC. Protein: CASSSDLGQNNEQFF.

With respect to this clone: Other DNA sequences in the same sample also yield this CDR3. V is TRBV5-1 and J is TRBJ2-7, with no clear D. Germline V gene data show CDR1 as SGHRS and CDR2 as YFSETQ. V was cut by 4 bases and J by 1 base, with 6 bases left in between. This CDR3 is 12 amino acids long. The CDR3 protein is CASSLPSYEQYF. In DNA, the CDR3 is TGCGCCAGCAGCCTCCCTTCCTACGAGCAGTACTTC.

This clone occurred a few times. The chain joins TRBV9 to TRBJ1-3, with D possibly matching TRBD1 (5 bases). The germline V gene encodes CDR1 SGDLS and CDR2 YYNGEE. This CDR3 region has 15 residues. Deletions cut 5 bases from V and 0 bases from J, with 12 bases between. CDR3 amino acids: CASSKGADSGNTIYF. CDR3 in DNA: TGTGCCAGCAGTAAAGGGGCGGACTCTGGAAACACCATATATTTT.

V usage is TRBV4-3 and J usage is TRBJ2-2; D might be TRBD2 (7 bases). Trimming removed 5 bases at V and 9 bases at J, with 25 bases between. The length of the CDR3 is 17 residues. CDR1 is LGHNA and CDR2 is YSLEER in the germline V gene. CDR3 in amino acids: CASSSTRTRGSSWELFF. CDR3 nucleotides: TGCGCCAGCAGCTCGACCAGGACTAGGGGGTCTAGTTGGGAGCTGTTTTTT.

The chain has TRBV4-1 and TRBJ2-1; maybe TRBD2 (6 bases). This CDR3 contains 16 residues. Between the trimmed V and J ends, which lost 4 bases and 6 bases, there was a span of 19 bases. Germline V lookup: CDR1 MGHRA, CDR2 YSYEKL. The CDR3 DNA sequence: TGCGCCAGCAGCCCCTTGGGAGGCCCCATAGCCAATGAGCAGTTCTTC. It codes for CASSPLGGPIANEQFF.

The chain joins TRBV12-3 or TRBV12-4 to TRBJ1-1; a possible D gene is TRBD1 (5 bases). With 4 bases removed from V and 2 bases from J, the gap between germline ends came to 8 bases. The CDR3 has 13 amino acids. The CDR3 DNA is TGTGCCAGCAGTTCCCAGGGCAACACTGAAGCTTTCTTT. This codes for CASSSQGNTEAFF.

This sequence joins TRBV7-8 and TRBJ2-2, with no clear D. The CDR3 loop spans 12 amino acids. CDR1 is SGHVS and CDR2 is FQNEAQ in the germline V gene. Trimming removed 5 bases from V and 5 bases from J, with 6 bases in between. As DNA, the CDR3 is TGTGCCAGCAGCCGTCTTACCGGGGAGCTGTTTTTT. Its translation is CASSRLTGELFF.

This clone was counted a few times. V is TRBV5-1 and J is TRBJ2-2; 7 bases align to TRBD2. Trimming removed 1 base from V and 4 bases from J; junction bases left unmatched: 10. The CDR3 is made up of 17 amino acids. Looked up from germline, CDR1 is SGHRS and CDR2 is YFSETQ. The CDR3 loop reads CASSLYSQRDVTGELFF. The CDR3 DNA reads TGCGCCAGCAGCTTGTATTCCCAGCGGGATGTCACCGGGGAGCTGTTTTTT.

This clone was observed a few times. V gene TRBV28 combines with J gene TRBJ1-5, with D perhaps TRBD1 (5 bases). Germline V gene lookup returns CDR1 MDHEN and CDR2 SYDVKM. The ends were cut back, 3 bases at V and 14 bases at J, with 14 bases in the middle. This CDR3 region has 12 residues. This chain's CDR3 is CASSFRRAGEHF. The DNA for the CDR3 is TGTGCCAGCAGTTTTAGGAGGGCGGGGGAGCATTTT.